These 27 T cell receptor beta chains came from one sample sequenced in a study of blood T cell repertoires in COVID-19. TCRdb's copy holds only in-frame clones and misses some; the assay was immunoSEQ multiplex PCR. Here the sample spans 70,000 to 75,000 clones, about 80% being singletons. The sequenced material came from peripheral blood. These receptors were taken from a man between 60 and 70 years old with active or convalescent COVID-19.

The chain has TRBV7-2 and TRBJ1-2; D is undetermined. The CDR3 is made up of 13 amino acids. Germline lookup yields CDR1 SGHTA and CDR2 FQGNSA. V was clipped by 2 bases and J by 5 bases, with 9 bases between them. CDR3 amino acids: CASSLIGEYGYTF. CDR3 DNA sequence: TGTGCCAGCAGCTTAATCGGGGAATATGGCTACACCTTC.

On this clone: A read error may produce the germline difference seen at one junction end. The chain is built from TRBV4-1 and TRBJ2-5, with D possibly matching TRBD1 (6 bases). The CDR3 spans 14 residues. Germline V CDR1 and CDR2: MGHRA, YSYEKL. The CDR3 DNA sequence: TGCGCCAGCAACCAAGAAGGAAGGGGGGAGACCCAGTACTTC. Its protein product is CASNQEGRGETQYF.

CDR3 sequence reads: CASSLWGGAHNEQFF. The CDR3 DNA follows: TGTGCCAGCAGCTTATGGGGGGGCGCTCACAATGAGCAGTTCTTC. This rearrangement joins TRBV11-2 to TRBJ2-1; a weak D match, TRBD2 (7 bases). V was pared by 2 bases and J by 5 bases, with 13 bases between. The CDR3 totals 15 residues. Germline values: CDR1 SGHAT, CDR2 FQNNGV.

The table lists this clone with a few counts. The rearrangement joins TRBV10-3 to TRBJ2-1, with 16 bases fitting TRBD2. The CDR3 contains 18 residues. Per the germline V gene, CDR1 is ENHRY and CDR2 is SYGVKD. The J segment lost 9 bases and the V segment lost 3 bases, leaving 11 bases of the junction unmatched. The chain's CDR3 is CAISERPGTSGGAGEQFF. The CDR3 nucleotides are TGTGCCATCAGTGAAAGACCAGGGACTAGCGGGGGGGCCGGTGAGCAGTTCTTC.

DNA of the CDR3: TGTGCCAGCAGCAAAACCGGGACACTGAACACTGAAGCTTTCTTT. Protein product: CASSKTGTLNTEAFF. This chain links TRBV11-1 with TRBJ1-1, with D possibly being TRBD1 (6 bases). Germline values: CDR1 SGHAT, CDR2 FQDESV (reference sequence). CDR3 length: 15 amino acids. V gave up 5 bases and J gave up 0 bases, with 13 bases separating them.

The rearrangement uses TRBV7-3 and TRBJ1-4, with D hard to call. The CDR3 loop spans 13 amino acids. Germline V gene data show CDR1 as SGHTA and CDR2 as FQGTGA. Trimming removed 9 bases at V and 3 bases at J, with 11 bases between. This chain's CDR3 is CASSLGANEKLFF. CDR3 DNA sequence: TGTGCCAGTTCCCTGGGAGCTAATGAAAAACTGTTTTTT. The entire variable domain, with the rest obtained from reference TRBV7-3 and TRBJ1-4, is as follows: GAGVSQTPSNKVTEKGKYVELRCDPISGHTALYWYRQSLGQGPEFLIYFQGTGAADDSGLPNDRFFAVRPEGSVSTLKIQRTERGDSAVYLCASSLGANEKLFFGSGTQLSVL.

The V and J genes are TRBV7-9 and TRBJ2-7; maybe TRBD2 (6 bases). Trimming pared 1 base from V and 0 bases from J, leaving 13 bases between. The CDR3 consists of 16 residues. Germline V lookup: CDR1 SEHNR, CDR2 FQNEAQ (reference sequence). CDR3 sequence reads: CASSLGTGLRSYEQYF. In nucleotides, the CDR3 is TGTGCCAGCAGCTTAGGTACGGGACTGCGCTCCTACGAGCAGTACTTC. Combining the CDR3 with reference TRBV7-9 and TRBJ2-7 gives the whole variable domain DTGVSQNPRHKITKRGQNVTFRCDPISEHNRLYWYRQTLGQGPEFLTYFQNEAQLEKSRLLSDRFSAERPKGSFSTLEIQRTEQGDSAMYLCASSLGTGLRSYEQYFGPGTRLTVT.

The V and J genes are TRBV5-4 and TRBJ2-2; no clear D. The germline V gene has CDR1 SGHNT and CDR2 YYREEE (reference sequence). CDR3 length equals 12 residues. With 4 bases removed from V and 6 bases from J, the gap between germline ends came to 7 bases. CDR3 sequence: CASSLLPGELFF. The CDR3, as DNA: TGTGCCAGCAGCCTTCTCCCCGGGGAGCTGTTTTTT.

V gene TRBV5-1 combines with J gene TRBJ1-3; unclear D gene. The CDR3 consists of 14 residues. V shed 4 bases and J shed 0 bases, with 8 bases lying between them. CDR1 and CDR2 (germline): SGHRS, YFSETQ. The CDR3 spells CASSPLISGNTIYF. DNA of the CDR3: TGCGCCAGCAGCCCTCTAATCTCTGGAAACACCATATATTTT. The full variable domain, rest sourced from reference TRBV5-1 and TRBJ1-3, is KAGVTQTPRYLIKTRGQQVTLSCSPISGHRSVSWYQQTPGQGLQFLFEYFSETQRNKGNFPGRFSGRQFSNSRSEMNVSTLELGDSALYLCASSPLISGNTIYFGEGSWLTVV.

Worth noting for this clone: Other DNA sequences in this sample translate to the same CDR3. CDR3 protein: CASSVAGQEETQYF. CDR3 sequence (DNA): TGTGCCAGCAGCGTAGCTGGACAGGAAGAGACCCAGTACTTC. V usage is TRBV9 and J usage is TRBJ2-5; 7 bases are shared with TRBD1. V was clipped by 0 bases and J by 3 bases; unmatched bases: 2. CDR1 SGDLS and CDR2 YYNGEE come from the germline V gene. The CDR3 runs to 14 residues.

V gene TRBV18 combines with J gene TRBJ2-2; possible D gene TRBD1, 5 bases. Trimming took off 2 bases at V and 2 bases at J, with 12 bases between the two ends. Germline V gene sequence: CDR1 KGHSH, CDR2 LQKENI. The CDR3 totals 16 residues. CDR3 DNA sequence: TGTGCCAGCTCACCATTTAAAACAGGAAACACCGGGGAGCTGTTTTTT. Translated: CASSPFKTGNTGELFF.

The chain carries TRBV20-1 and TRBJ2-5; D might be TRBD1 (6 bases). The CDR3 spans 11 residues. The V end was cut by 3 bases, the J end by 12 bases, with 14 bases between. Germline V gene lookup returns CDR1 DFQATT and CDR2 SNEGSKA (reference sequence). In DNA, the CDR3 is TGCAGTGCTAGTCTACAGGGCTACAAGTACTTC. Encoded protein: CSASLQGYKYF.

The J gene is TRBJ2-1, the V gene TRBV28; D possibly corresponds to TRBD1 (6 bases). Trimming took off 6 bases at V and 4 bases at J, with 25 bases between the two ends. The germline V gene has CDR1 MDHEN and CDR2 SYDVKM. This CDR3 has 18 residues. The CDR3 DNA sequence: TGTGCCAGCAGACCTTCTGGGGTGGGGACATTAGGTTACAATGAGCAGTTCTTC. Encoded protein: CASRPSGVGTLGYNEQFF.

CDR3 residues: CASSDGGTGDPYEQYF. DNA for the CDR3: TGTGCCAGCAGCGATGGGGGGACAGGGGACCCCTACGAGCAGTACTTC. This rearrangement joins TRBV9 to TRBJ2-7, with 10 bases lining up with TRBD1. The CDR3 extends over 16 amino acids. Germline CDR1 reads SGDLS; CDR2 reads YYNGEE. The ends lost 3 bases at V and 2 bases at J; junction bases unmatched: 8.

V is TRBV20-1 and J is TRBJ1-2, with D possibly being TRBD1 (6 bases). Between the trimmed V and J ends, which lost 7 bases and 4 bases, there was a span of 7 bases. There are 10 residues in the CDR3. Germline lookup yields CDR1 DFQATT and CDR2 SNEGSKA (reference sequence). The CDR3 loop is CSVGGYGYTF. The DNA for the CDR3 is TGCAGTGTAGGGGGCTATGGCTACACCTTC.

This clone was observed a few times. This chain joins TRBV3-1 (or the pseudogene TRBV3-2) and TRBJ2-5, with TRBD2 as a possible D gene (6 bases). Germline V CDR1 and CDR2: LGHDT, YNNKEL (reference sequence). V shed 7 bases and J shed 3 bases, with 18 bases lying between them. The CDR3 runs to 15 residues. CDR3 coding DNA: TGTGCCAGCACCGAGTTGGTTGGCGGGGAAGAGACCCAGTACTTC. Its protein product is CASTELVGGEETQYF.

The chain employs TRBV10-3 and TRBJ1-1; D is uncertain. V lost 4 bases and J 0 bases, leaving 12 bases between the germline ends. The germline V gene encodes CDR1 ENHRY and CDR2 SYGVKD. The CDR3 has 15 amino acids. CDR3 loop: CAISALLTVNTEAFF. The CDR3 nucleotides are TGTGCCATCAGTGCCCTTCTAACAGTGAACACTGAAGCTTTCTTT.

This sequence joins TRBV23-1 and TRBJ2-5; TRBD1 aligns across 9 bases. TRBV23-1 is filed as an ORF, its function uncertain. V lost 9 bases and J lost 5; bases outside the gene matches: 22. The CDR3 has 18 residues. The CDR3 DNA reads TGCGCCAGTGTGGGGACAGGGTTTCTAGTCGGCTTCAGCGAGACCCAGTACTTC. Translating gives CASVGTGFLVGFSETQYF.

V is TRBV7-9 and J is TRBJ2-5; D perhaps matches TRBD1 (5 bases). Deletions cut 2 bases from V and 5 bases from J, with 15 bases between. The germline CDR1 and CDR2 sequences are SEHNR and FQNEAQ (reference sequence). The CDR3 runs 15 residues. The CDR3, as DNA: TGTGCCAGCAGCTTAACCAGGGTGAATGGGGAGACCCAGTACTTC. Protein: CASSLTRVNGETQYF.

This clone has just a few counts. The chain recombines TRBV28 with TRBJ1-1, with 8 bases aligning to TRBD1. Germline CDR1 reads MDHEN; CDR2 reads SYDVKM. The CDR3 has 15 amino acids. J was trimmed by 4 bases and V by 2 bases; bases with no gene match: 6. The CDR3 nucleotides are TGTGCCAGCAGTTTAGTGGCAGGGGGCGGCACTGAAGCTTTCTTT. It is translated as CASSLVAGGGTEAFF.

The J gene is TRBJ1-3, the V gene TRBV5-1; D is possibly TRBD1 (5 bases). CDR3 length: 14 amino acids. Germline CDR1 is SGHRS and CDR2 is YFSETQ. V lost 0 bases and J 2 bases, leaving 6 bases between the germline ends. CDR3 bases: TGCGCCAGCAGCTTGGGGGGCGCTGGAAACACCATATATTTT. As protein: CASSLGGAGNTIYF. Drawing the rest from reference TRBV5-1 and TRBJ1-3, the complete variable domain is KAGVTQTPRYLIKTRGQQVTLSCSPISGHRSVSWYQQTPGQGLQFLFEYFSETQRNKGNFPGRFSGRQFSNSRSEMNVSTLELGDSALYLCASSLGGAGNTIYFGEGSWLTVV.

The rearrangement links TRBV13 to TRBJ1-2; the D is unclear. Per germline, CDR1 PRHDT and CDR2 FYEKMQ (reference sequence). The CDR3 spans 13 residues. Trimming took 3 bases from V and 6 from J, leaving 11 bases between them. The CDR3 DNA is TGTGCCAGCAGCTTTTTGCTAGAGGATGGCTACACCTTC. The encoded protein is CASSFLLEDGYTF. Full variable domain (missing parts from reference TRBV13 and TRBJ1-2): AAGVIQSPRHLIKEKRETATLKCYPIPRHDTVYWYQQGPGQDPQFLISFYEKMQSDKGSIPDRFSAQQFSDYHSELNMSSLELGDSALYFCASSFLLEDGYTFGSGTRLTVV.

The chain has TRBV28 and TRBJ2-7; TRBD1 is a possible D gene (5 bases). Germline lookup yields CDR1 MDHEN and CDR2 SYDVKM. The V and J ends lost 3 bases and 0 bases respectively, with 15 bases between them. The CDR3 has 16 residues. DNA for the CDR3: TGTGCCAGCAGTTTGATCGGGCAGGGCAGCTCCTACGAGCAGTACTTC. Translating it yields CASSLIGQGSSYEQYF.

Only one count was recorded for this clone. The rearrangement uses TRBV15 and TRBJ1-1; 7 bases line up with TRBD1. The CDR3 has 13 residues. Per germline, CDR1 LNHNV and CDR2 YYDKDF (reference sequence). V lost 9 bases, J lost 0 bases, and 4 bases stayed unmatched. CDR3 sequence: CATSQGLNTEAFF. The CDR3 DNA sequence: TGTGCCACTTCACAGGGGCTGAACACTGAAGCTTTCTTT.

The rearrangement uses TRBV5-1 and TRBJ2-2; D is perhaps TRBD2 (6 bases). Trimming stripped 0 bases from V and 6 bases from J, with 6 bases between. Germline loops: CDR1 SGHRS, CDR2 YFSETQ. The CDR3 has 13 residues. CDR3 DNA: TGCGCCAGCAGCTTGGGCGGGGCCGGGGAGCTGTTTTTT. Encoded protein: CASSLGGAGELFF. Variable domain in full (rest from reference TRBV5-1 and TRBJ2-2): KAGVTQTPRYLIKTRGQQVTLSCSPISGHRSVSWYQQTPGQGLQFLFEYFSETQRNKGNFPGRFSGRQFSNSRSEMNVSTLELGDSALYLCASSLGGAGELFFGEGSRLTVL.

J is TRBJ1-2 and V is TRBV7-9; maybe TRBD1 (6 bases). Germline CDR1 is SEHNR and CDR2 is FQNEAQ (reference sequence). V was pared by 7 bases and J by 4 bases, with 13 bases between. This CDR3 region has 13 residues. CDR3 residues: CASIGGASYGYTF. The CDR3 DNA is TGTGCCAGCATAGGGGGGGCTTCCTATGGCTACACCTTC.

V usage is TRBV7-6 and J usage is TRBJ1-6; D remains unclear. Germline values: CDR1 SGHVS, CDR2 FNYEAQ. CDR3 length: 16 amino acids. Trimming pared 0 bases from V and 1 base from J, leaving 7 bases between. Here the CDR3 reads CASSLADLSYNSPLHF. As DNA, the CDR3 is TGTGCCAGCAGCTTAGCCGATCTATCCTATAATTCACCCCTCCACTTT. Full variable domain (rest looked up from reference TRBV7-6 and TRBJ1-6): GAGVSQSPRYKVTKRGQDVALRCDPISGHVSLYWYRQALGQGPEFLTYFNYEAQQDKSGLPNDRFSAERPEGSISTLTIQRTEQRDSAMYRCASSLADLSYNSPLHFGNGTRLTVT.